This T cell receptor (beta chain) came from a study of cytomegalovirus exposure and HLA in healthy donors. Study conclusions and caveats: Overall, approximately 150 TCR beta chains were annotated as cytomegalovirus-associated. For TCR beta chains, V- and J-gene trimming was later linked to a missense DCLRE1C variant. Most sequenced TCRs were rare (though some public TCRs occurred in many donors). What was likely a sequencing artifact was a cluster of highly shared sequence variants.

This CDR3 is 15 amino acids long. Germline assignment: CDR1 SGHDN and CDR2 FVKESK. With 4 bases removed from V and 0 bases from J, the gap between germline ends came to 10 bases. This clone has only a few counts. The target antigen is unknown. Vbeta (60) and Jbeta (13) primers were used in the PCR. Generated by immunoSEQ multiplex PCR, the TCRdb table keeps only in-frame clones and is missing some. This sample has more than 100,000 clones, with roughly 66% found just once. The J gene is TRBJ2-1, the V gene TRBV14; tentative D call: TRBD2 (5 bases). Sample: PBMCs. The TCR originated in a woman aged 45-65 years in good health and CMV-seronegative. This chain's CDR3 is CASSLRGSSYNEQFF. The CDR3 nucleotides read TGTGCCAGCAGCCTCAGAGGGTCCTCCTACAATGAGCAGTTCTTC. Full variable domain (outside the CDR3, taken from reference TRBV14 and TRBJ2-1): EAGVTQFPSHSVIEKGQTVTLRCDPISGHDNLYWYRRVMGKEIKFLLHFVKESKQDESGMPNNRFLAERTGGTYSTLKVQPAELEDSGVYFCASSLRGSSYNEQFFGPGTRLTVL.